What follows is one T cell receptor beta chain and its context. Antigen specificity is unknown. These data originate in a study of post-analysis software for immune sequencing data. The overall study: The patients showed relapsing-remitting, secondary progressive and progressive-relapsing multiple sclerosis courses. Notes on the study in general: Among about 5 TRBV segments more frequent in patients than controls were TRBV5-6, TRBV5-1 and TRBV20-1. Compared against controls, patients with multiple sclerosis displayed significantly lower normalized Chao1 diversity.

The CDR3 is 15 residues long. Germline V CDR1 and CDR2: MNHEY, SVGAGI. The junction had 5 bases not matched to a gene; V was cut back by 2 bases and J by 6 bases. Unique molecular identifiers were present in the TCR beta cDNA libraries. TCRdb re-analysed the PCR reads in MiXCR, keeping a single row per CDR3 protein. The table lists fewer than 850,000 distinct CDR3 sequences, around 46% of them singletons, with roughly 4.9% in the top ten. Specimen: blood. J is TRBJ2-1 and V is TRBV6-5; 9 bases align to TRBD1. This TCR derives from a girl under 18 with multiple sclerosis. The CDR3 sequence is CASSYEGQGFNEQFF. The CDR3 bases are TGTGCCAGCAGTTACGAGGGACAGGGTTTCAATGAGCAGTTCTTC.